This is a list of T cell receptor beta chains from one sample in a study of OX40 agonist ivuxolimab in advanced cancers. The table came from immunoSEQ multiplex PCR; TCRdb's copy has only in-frame clones and leaves some out. The table includes nearly 25,000 clones, around 90% detected once. The sample was CD4+ or CD8+ T cells sorted from blood, taken in a trial of the OX40 agonist ivuxolimab. These TCRs come from an adult with an advanced solid tumor such as melanoma, head and neck, liver or kidney cancer. Both conserved end residues are part of each CDR3. Each record gives: J gene, clone size, V gene, D gene, CDR3 protein, CDR3 DNA. A D gene is named only where the DNA matches it firmly. Some rows have no size entry. The others give once, few or many, or a class for an expanded clone.

j_gene: TRBJ2-7
abundance: -
v_gene: TRBV9
d_gene: TRBD1
CDR3aa: CASSVTGGAYEQYF
CDR3nt: TGTGCCAGCAGCGTTACAGGGGGCGCGTACGAGCAGTACTTC

j_gene: TRBJ2-3
abundance: -
v_gene: TRBV4-1
d_gene: TRBD2
CDR3aa: CASSQVPSGGVLAGTDTQYF
CDR3nt: TGCGCCAGCAGCCAAGTCCCTAGCGGGGGTGTCCTGGCCGGCACAGATACGCAGTATTTT

j_gene: TRBJ2-7
abundance: once
v_gene: TRBV6-1
d_gene: -
CDR3aa: CASTFYREEKQYF
CDR3nt: TGTGCCAGCACTTTCTACAGGGAAGAGAAGCAGTACTTC

j_gene: TRBJ1-2
abundance: -
v_gene: TRBV10-3
d_gene: TRBD1
CDR3aa: CAISGDSYGYTF
CDR3nt: TGTGCCATCAGCGGGGACAGCTATGGCTACACCTTC

j_gene: TRBJ2-1
abundance: -
v_gene: TRBV28
d_gene: TRBD1
CDR3aa: CASSSRDRGGNEQFF
CDR3nt: TGTGCCAGCAGCTCCCGGGACAGGGGCGGCAATGAGCAGTTCTTC

j_gene: TRBJ2-1
abundance: -
v_gene: TRBV11-3
d_gene: -
CDR3aa: CASSHRDTSGEQFF
CDR3nt: TGTGCCAGCAGCCACCGGGACACGTCAGGCGAGCAGTTCTTC

j_gene: TRBJ2-1
abundance: -
v_gene: TRBV4-3
d_gene: TRBD1
CDR3aa: CASSQDPVGGLGYNEQFF
CDR3nt: TGCGCCAGCAGCCAAGATCCCGTAGGGGGCTTAGGTTACAATGAGCAGTTCTTC

j_gene: TRBJ1-6
abundance: few
v_gene: TRBV19
d_gene: TRBD1
CDR3aa: CATQGQNSPLHF
CDR3nt: TGTGCCACCCAGGGACAGAATTCACCCCTCCACTTT

j_gene: TRBJ1-5
abundance: -
v_gene: TRBV19
d_gene: TRBD1
CDR3aa: CASSMGTVSNQPQHF
CDR3nt: TGTGCCAGTAGTATGGGGACAGTTAGCAATCAGCCCCAGCATTTT

j_gene: TRBJ2-3
abundance: -
v_gene: TRBV29-1
d_gene: TRBD1
CDR3aa: CSVRQGATDTDTQYF
CDR3nt: TGCAGCGTCCGACAGGGGGCGACGGATACAGATACGCAGTATTTT

j_gene: TRBJ1-1
abundance: once
v_gene: TRBV18
d_gene: -
CDR3aa: CASSPRVQNTEAFF
CDR3nt: TGTGCCAGCTCACCACGGGTACAGAACACTGAAGCTTTCTTT

j_gene: TRBJ1-4
abundance: -
v_gene: TRBV15
d_gene: TRBD1
CDR3aa: CATSRDDREDEKLFF
CDR3nt: TGTGCCACCAGCAGAGATGACAGGGAGGACGAAAAACTGTTTTTT

j_gene: TRBJ1-1
abundance: -
v_gene: TRBV5-1
d_gene: -
CDR3aa: CASSDFGGWGTEAFF
CDR3nt: TGCGCCAGCAGCGACTTCGGGGGATGGGGCACTGAAGCTTTCTTT

j_gene: TRBJ2-1
abundance: -
v_gene: TRBV7-9
d_gene: -
CDR3aa: CASSLVGVFYNEQFF
CDR3nt: TGTGCCAGCAGCTTAGTAGGGGTTTTCTACAATGAGCAGTTCTTC

j_gene: TRBJ1-2
abundance: -
v_gene: TRBV28
d_gene: -
CDR3aa: CASSPSSYGYTF
CDR3nt: TGTGCCAGCAGTCCCAGCTCCTATGGCTACACCTTC

j_gene: TRBJ2-7
abundance: -
v_gene: TRBV5-1
d_gene: TRBD1
CDR3aa: CASSLVQTGTGGLYEQYF
CDR3nt: TGCGCCAGCAGCTTGGTCCAAACAGGGACAGGGGGATTATACGAGCAGTACTTC

j_gene: TRBJ1-2
abundance: once
v_gene: TRBV4-3
d_gene: -
CDR3aa: CASSQAWGEGYTF
CDR3nt: TGCGCCAGCAGCCAGGCCTGGGGGGAGGGCTACACCTTC

j_gene: TRBJ1-2
abundance: -
v_gene: TRBV19
d_gene: -
CDR3aa: CASQEEGYGYTF
CDR3nt: TGTGCGAGTCAAGAGGAAGGCTATGGCTACACCTTC

j_gene: TRBJ2-1
abundance: once
v_gene: TRBV7-6
d_gene: -
CDR3aa: CASSLFQGSENEQFF
CDR3nt: TGTGCCAGCAGCTTATTTCAGGGGAGTGAGAATGAGCAGTTCTTC

j_gene: TRBJ1-2
abundance: -
v_gene: TRBV7-2
d_gene: TRBD1
CDR3aa: CASSSGGGNYGYTF
CDR3nt: TGTGCCAGCAGCTCAGGGGGCGGGAACTATGGCTACACCTTC

j_gene: TRBJ2-5
abundance: -
v_gene: TRBV19
d_gene: -
CDR3aa: CASSRGREALETQYF
CDR3nt: TGTGCCAGTAGTAGGGGGCGGGAAGCGCTAGAGACCCAGTACTTC

j_gene: TRBJ1-4
abundance: -
v_gene: TRBV30
d_gene: -
CDR3aa: CAWSVRGRGSNEKLFF
CDR3nt: TGTGCCTGGAGTGTACGGGGGAGGGGGTCTAATGAAAAACTGTTTTTT

j_gene: TRBJ1-2
abundance: -
v_gene: TRBV9
d_gene: -
CDR3aa: CASSGNKDSTNYGYTF
CDR3nt: TGTGCCAGCAGCGGAAATAAGGACAGTACTAACTATGGCTACACCTTC

j_gene: TRBJ1-3
abundance: -
v_gene: TRBV29-1
d_gene: TRBD1
CDR3aa: CSVGDSAGTIYF
CDR3nt: TGCAGCGTTGGGGACAGTGCCGGCACCATATATTTT

j_gene: TRBJ1-5
abundance: -
v_gene: TRBV10-3
d_gene: -
CDR3aa: CAISEGRQSNQPQHF
CDR3nt: TGTGCCATCAGTGAGGGCAGGCAGAGCAATCAGCCCCAGCATTTT

j_gene: TRBJ2-1
abundance: -
v_gene: TRBV2
d_gene: TRBD2
CDR3aa: CASRIAGLYNEQFF
CDR3nt: TGTGCCAGCAGGATAGCGGGGCTTTACAATGAGCAGTTCTTC

j_gene: TRBJ2-1
abundance: -
v_gene: TRBV6-6
d_gene: -
CDR3aa: CASSTGTPNNEQFF
CDR3nt: TGTGCCAGCAGTACCGGGACTCCCAACAATGAGCAGTTCTTC

j_gene: TRBJ2-6
abundance: -
v_gene: TRBV21-1
d_gene: -
CDR3aa: CASRRGGQSSPRANVLTF
CDR3nt: TGTGCCAGCAGGAGGGGGGGACAGTCCTCTCCTCGTGCCAACGTCCTGACTTTC

j_gene: TRBJ2-1
abundance: -
v_gene: TRBV4-1
d_gene: TRBD2
CDR3aa: CASRPASGRVNEQFF
CDR3nt: TGCGCCAGCCGTCCGGCTAGCGGGAGAGTCAATGAGCAGTTCTTC

j_gene: TRBJ2-3
abundance: -
v_gene: TRBV10-1
d_gene: TRBD2
CDR3aa: CASSEGSGAGDTQYF
CDR3nt: TGCGCCAGCAGTGAGGGAAGCGGGGCCGGAGATACGCAGTATTTT

j_gene: TRBJ2-7
abundance: -
v_gene: TRBV20-1
d_gene: -
CDR3aa: CSARINYEQYF
CDR3nt: TGCAGTGCCAGAATTAACTACGAGCAGTACTTC

j_gene: TRBJ1-4
abundance: once
v_gene: TRBV7-8
d_gene: TRBD1
CDR3aa: CASSPGGGEKLFF
CDR3nt: TGTGCCAGCAGTCCAGGGGGCGGTGAAAAACTGTTTTTT

j_gene: TRBJ2-1
abundance: -
v_gene: TRBV19
d_gene: -
CDR3aa: CASSIDNFGEQFF
CDR3nt: TGTGCCAGTAGTATAGATAATTTCGGAGAGCAGTTCTTC

j_gene: TRBJ2-1
abundance: -
v_gene: TRBV9
d_gene: TRBD2
CDR3aa: CASSVGLAGASGDNEQFF
CDR3nt: TGTGCCAGCAGCGTTGGCCTAGCGGGGGCCTCAGGGGACAATGAGCAGTTCTTC

j_gene: TRBJ1-2
abundance: -
v_gene: TRBV19
d_gene: TRBD1
CDR3aa: CASRGKTTGGWGYTF
CDR3nt: TGTGCCAGTAGGGGCAAGACGACAGGGGGCTGGGGCTACACCTTC

j_gene: TRBJ1-1
abundance: -
v_gene: TRBV7-9
d_gene: -
CDR3aa: CASSLNSAEAFF
CDR3nt: TGTGCCAGCAGCTTGAATTCCGCTGAAGCTTTCTTT

j_gene: TRBJ2-5
abundance: -
v_gene: TRBV7-9
d_gene: -
CDR3aa: CASSSGQTSQETQYF
CDR3nt: TGTGCCAGCAGCTCCGGACAGACATCCCAAGAGACCCAGTACTTC

j_gene: TRBJ1-3
abundance: -
v_gene: TRBV11-2
d_gene: -
CDR3aa: CASSAAGLQDTIYF
CDR3nt: TGTGCCAGCAGCGCCGCCGGCTTACAGGACACCATATATTTT

j_gene: TRBJ1-2
abundance: few
v_gene: TRBV11-3
d_gene: -
CDR3aa: CASSLEGRGNNYGYTF
CDR3nt: TGTGCCAGCAGCTTAGAGGGGCGCGGGAATAACTATGGCTACACCTTC

j_gene: TRBJ1-5
abundance: -
v_gene: TRBV5-6
d_gene: -
CDR3aa: CASSLAGGNQPQHF
CDR3nt: TGTGCCAGCAGCTTGGCAGGGGGCAATCAGCCCCAGCATTTT

j_gene: TRBJ2-1
abundance: -
v_gene: TRBV18
d_gene: -
CDR3aa: CASSKRDLNEQFF
CDR3nt: TGTGCCAGCTCAAAAAGGGACCTCAATGAGCAGTTCTTC

j_gene: TRBJ2-4
abundance: -
v_gene: TRBV9
d_gene: TRBD2
CDR3aa: CASSPHWREGDIQYF
CDR3nt: TGTGCCAGCAGCCCTCATTGGCGGGAGGGGGACATTCAGTACTTC

j_gene: TRBJ1-1
abundance: -
v_gene: TRBV4-3
d_gene: -
CDR3aa: CASSLVKNTEAFF
CDR3nt: TGCGCCAGCAGCCTTGTGAAAAACACTGAAGCTTTCTTT

j_gene: TRBJ2-3
abundance: -
v_gene: TRBV5-1
d_gene: TRBD2
CDR3aa: CASSWSGTSGSGADTQYF
CDR3nt: TGCGCCAGCAGCTGGTCAGGGACTAGCGGGAGTGGTGCAGATACGCAGTATTTT

j_gene: TRBJ1-3
abundance: -
v_gene: TRBV6-5
d_gene: -
CDR3aa: CASSYSGGRGNTIYF
CDR3nt: TGTGCCAGCAGTTACTCGGGGGGGCGTGGAAACACCATATATTTT

j_gene: TRBJ2-6
abundance: -
v_gene: TRBV6-6
d_gene: -
CDR3aa: CASGSSGANVLTF
CDR3nt: TGTGCCAGCGGAAGCTCTGGGGCCAACGTCCTGACTTTC

j_gene: TRBJ2-1
abundance: -
v_gene: TRBV5-1
d_gene: -
CDR3aa: CASSLRLYSDNEQFF
CDR3nt: TGCGCCAGCAGCTTAAGGCTTTACTCGGACAATGAGCAGTTCTTC

j_gene: TRBJ2-7
abundance: -
v_gene: TRBV5-1
d_gene: TRBD1
CDR3aa: CASSSEQGAYEQYF
CDR3nt: TGCGCCAGCAGCTCCGAGCAGGGGGCCTACGAGCAGTACTTC

j_gene: TRBJ2-7
abundance: -
v_gene: TRBV19
d_gene: TRBD2
CDR3aa: CASSPLHAGLAYEQYF
CDR3nt: TGTGCCAGTAGCCCCCTGCATGCGGGACTAGCCTACGAGCAGTACTTC

j_gene: TRBJ1-4
abundance: once
v_gene: TRBV27
d_gene: -
CDR3aa: CASSGAEKLFF
CDR3nt: TGTGCCAGCAGTGGGGCCGAAAAACTGTTTTTT

j_gene: TRBJ2-7
abundance: -
v_gene: TRBV9
d_gene: -
CDR3aa: CASSVVREQYF
CDR3nt: TGTGCCAGCAGCGTAGTGAGGGAGCAGTACTTC

j_gene: TRBJ2-1
abundance: -
v_gene: TRBV11-3
d_gene: -
CDR3aa: CASSLGGLSEQFF
CDR3nt: TGTGCCAGCAGCTTAGGGGGACTCTCGGAGCAGTTCTTC

j_gene: TRBJ1-2
abundance: few
v_gene: TRBV11-2
d_gene: -
CDR3aa: CASSPGQWDIYGYTF
CDR3nt: TGTGCCAGCAGCCCAGGACAGTGGGACATATATGGCTACACCTTC

j_gene: TRBJ2-2
abundance: -
v_gene: TRBV7-6
d_gene: TRBD2
CDR3aa: CASSAGLAGIGELFF
CDR3nt: TGTGCCAGCAGCGCGGGACTAGCGGGGATCGGGGAGCTGTTTTTT

j_gene: TRBJ2-3
abundance: -
v_gene: TRBV6-5
d_gene: -
CDR3aa: CASSYSRSSTDTQYF
CDR3nt: TGTGCCAGCAGTTACTCGAGGTCAAGCACAGATACGCAGTATTTT

j_gene: TRBJ1-6
abundance: -
v_gene: TRBV6-1
d_gene: -
CDR3aa: CASSLAPGVYSPLHF
CDR3nt: TGTGCCAGCAGCCTAGCCCCAGGTGTTTATTCACCCCTCCACTTT

j_gene: TRBJ1-3
abundance: -
v_gene: TRBV19
d_gene: TRBD1
CDR3aa: CASRQGQITGNTIYF
CDR3nt: TGTGCCAGTAGACAGGGACAGATAACTGGAAACACCATATATTTT

j_gene: TRBJ1-5
abundance: -
v_gene: TRBV6-5
d_gene: -
CDR3aa: CASSATVGQPQHF
CDR3nt: TGTGCCAGCTCTGCGACGGTCGGTCAGCCCCAGCATTTT

j_gene: TRBJ1-4
abundance: -
v_gene: TRBV2
d_gene: -
CDR3aa: CASSDSGDEKLFF
CDR3nt: TGTGCCAGCAGTGATTCGGGGGATGAAAAACTGTTTTTT